This TCR beta chain was obtained from a study of technical replicates of blood from four donors. Sequenced by immunoSEQ multiplex PCR; TCRdb stores in-frame clones only, minus some. Among tens of thousands of clones listed, around 94% were seen once. This clone was observed a few times. The sequence came from a human donor in good health. Source material: T cells isolated from PBMCs.

CDR3 sequence: CASGAMSNQPQHF. CDR3 sequence (DNA): TGTGCCAGTGGGGCTATGAGCAATCAGCCCCAGCATTTT. The chain is built from TRBV19 and TRBJ1-5; a possible D gene is TRBD1 (5 bases). The length of the CDR3 is 13 residues. Per the germline V gene, CDR1 is LNHDA and CDR2 is SQIVND (reference sequence). The V gene lost 8 bases and the J gene lost 1 base, with 9 bases spanning the gap. Combining the CDR3 with reference TRBV19 and TRBJ1-5 gives the whole variable domain DGGITQSPKYLFRKEGQNVTLSCEQNLNHDAMYWYRQDPGQGLRLIYYSQIVNDFQKGDIAEGYSVSREKKESFPLTVTSAQKNPTAFYLCASGAMSNQPQHFGDGTRLSIL.